The sample holds one count of the clone carrying this T cell receptor beta chain. Antigen unknown. These data originate in a study of OX40 agonist ivuxolimab in advanced cancers. Study summary: Ivuxolimab, an antibody that agonizes OX40 (CD134), was administered to the patients. Melanoma, hepatocellular carcinoma, head and neck or renal cell cancer occurred in dose-escalation patients.

Study conclusions and caveats: At 0.1 to 3.0 mg/kg and by week 6, CD4+ and CD8+ T cells in the blood had expanded clonally.

V shed 5 bases and J shed 11 bases, with 9 bases lying between them. This CDR3 spans 10 amino acids. Germline V gene sequence: CDR1 MNHNS, CDR2 SASEGT. The data were produced by immunoSEQ multiplex PCR, yet TCRdb's version contains in-frame clones alone and is incomplete. The sample gives some 50,000 clones, more than 75% of which show up once; approximately 2% is in the top ten. This sequence joins TRBV6-1 and TRBJ1-1, with unresolved D. This clonotype was sampled from an adult with an advanced solid tumor such as melanoma, head and neck, liver or kidney cancer. The sequencing used CD4+ or CD8+ T cells sorted from blood, collected in a trial of the OX40 agonist ivuxolimab. The CDR3, as DNA: TGTGCCAGCAGTTACGGAGCGGCTTTCTTT. It is translated as CASSYGAAFF.